This T cell receptor (beta chain) was retrieved from a study of CD8+ T cells in alopecia areata. Whole-study context: Treated patients were dosed with oral tofacitinib, taking 5 to 10 mg twice daily.

Germline V CDR1 and CDR2: GTSNPN, SVGIG (reference sequence). Trimming stripped 5 bases from V and 6 bases from J, with 13 bases between. The CDR3 loop spans 12 amino acids. Treatment of the sample: oral pan-JAK inhibitor, 5-10 mg twice daily. In each case, RNA was isolated and then reverse transcribed into cDNA as the sequencing template. Profiled with immunoSEQ multiplex PCR; TCRdb holds only in-frame clones, not every one. The table records roughly 200,000 clones, around two fifths of them present only once. The gene calls are TRBV30 and TRBJ2-5; a possible D gene is TRBD2 (5 bases). This TCR came from a human donor with alopecia areata. The starting material was CD4+ T cells sorted from blood, obtained at approximately week 39, from a patient treated with tofacitinib. CDR3 DNA sequence: TGTGCCTGGGACCTCGGGGTGAAGACCCAGTACTTC. It specifies CAWDLGVKTQYF.